The clone carrying this T cell receptor beta chain was detected many times. Its antigen is currently unknown. The record originates from a study of blood T cells in healthy people across ages. V shed 3 bases and J shed 9 bases, with 16 bases lying between them. The CDR3 contains 13 residues. Germline loops: CDR1 SGDLS, CDR2 YYNGEE. Study-wide findings and caveats: What prevented conclusive comparison of naive and antigen-experienced cells was that PBMCs were unsorted. The study found more naive CD4+ cells and higher diversity in long-lived than aged donors. As age increased, TCR beta diversity per million T cells fell in a roughly linear fashion.

The amount of total RNA extracted per sample was at least 5 micrograms. A J-beta primer mix and a sample-barcoded 5' primer were used in a second PCR of about 7 to 12 cycles. TCRdb passed the 5' RACE reads through MiXCR, listing each CDR3 protein once. The repertoire has 1.6 million or so distinct CDR3 sequences, roughly a third of them found once; the top ten carry over 9%. The rearrangement joins TRBV9 to TRBJ2-7; D is unclear. The source is a woman in her thirties in good health. Input material: blood. The CDR3 is CASSADPWEGQYF. Here the CDR3 DNA reads TGTGCCAGCAGCGCGGACCCATGGGAAGGGCAGTACTTC.